The sequence of this T cell receptor (beta chain) was determined in a study of long-term antiretroviral therapy in people with HIV. General study results and limits: Controls exceeded HIV repertoires in CDR3 length range. Although diversity increased after ART, it remained lower than in transplant donor controls.

Germline V gene lookup returns CDR1 SGHTA and CDR2 FQGNSA. V lost 1 base and J lost 0; bases outside the gene matches: 5. The CDR3 contains 16 residues. This clone occurred a few times. Its antigen remains unidentified. Running of the v3.0 immunoSEQ assay took place at survey level. Some clones are missing from TCRdb's copy, which holds only in-frame ones; the method was immunoSEQ multiplex PCR. The repertoire includes about 40,000 clones, about 85% of them detected once, and 4.5% to 7% sits in the top ten. At minimum, one pre-ART and two post-ART PBMC samples were obtained from each donor. This chain links TRBV7-2 with TRBJ2-7; 8 bases are shared with TRBD2. The sample in question was unsorted PBMCs, obtained 3.1 years after starting antiretroviral therapy. The receptor was isolated from a woman in her forties or fifties with HIV. The CDR3 is CASSLVGGGNSYEQYF. The CDR3 region has the DNA TGTGCCAGCAGCTTAGTTGGCGGGGGGAACTCCTACGAGCAGTACTTC.